This T cell receptor beta chain stems from a study of CD8+ T cells in alopecia areata (dated by TCRdb to about 2018). Study-level background: Treated patients were enrolled in an open-label pilot trial of oral tofacitinib at 5 to 10 mg twice daily for moderate-to-severe alopecia areata. Patients received tofacitinib for 6 to 18 months and were then followed off drug for 6 months to check for delayed response and recurrence. On the human side, TCRbeta sequencing was run on scalp tissue and on sorted CD4+ and CD8+ peripheral blood T cells from healthy controls and from alopecia areata patients with either patchy or totalis/universalis disease. Scalp clonality was compared across normal scalp (n=4), patchy alopecia areata scalp (n=8), and alopecia totalis/universalis scalp (n=8). High-throughput TCRbeta sequencing was used to examine T cell clonal expansion in alopecia areata in both the C3H/HeJ mouse model and human patients. Tofacitinib-treated patients had biopsies at baseline and at 4 and 24 weeks of treatment, with a later scalp biopsy in several patients. RNA was extracted with the PAXgene miRNA kit for fixed scalp, the miRNeasy kit for PBMCs, and the RNeasy kit for mouse skin. TCRbeta CDR3 regions were amplified by immunoSEQ multiplex PCR with 35 Vbeta forward and 13 Jbeta reverse primers. Beyond this particular receptor, the publication reports: Shared TCR sequences between patients were less evident than in mice, which may be partly attributable to HLA diversity in the patient population. Compared with normal scalp, lesional scalp, particularly in alopecia totalis/universalis, had higher clonality and more expanded CD8+ clones, which suggests antigenic drive. Resident alphabeta T cells in normal human skin are also sequenced, complicating scalp TCR repertoire analysis, unlike mouse skin dominated by gammadelta T cells.

The time point label corresponds to: baseline before oral tofacitinib. Lesional scalp punch biopsies and peripheral blood were obtained from alopecia areata patients. PBMCs were isolated by density centrifugation and stained for CD3, CD4 and CD8, after which CD4+ and CD8+ T cells were sorted on a FACSAria. About this clone: This receptor's antigen is unknown. Base qualities are not provided; no much larger clone lies one nucleotide away. In the same sample, other DNA sequences code for this CDR3.

The library was obtained by the immunoSEQ multiplex PCR assay. To provide template for TCR sequencing, every sample had RNA extracted and reverse transcribed into cDNA. SuperScript III was used for first-strand cDNA synthesis, primed with a 2:1 mix of oligo-dT and random hexamers. A synthetic immune receptor repertoire was used to measure amplification bias, and any remaining bias was corrected computationally. As for how the authors treated the data: Raw reads were preprocessed for error removal, and CDR3 was defined according to IMGT conventions as running from the conserved cysteine to phenylalanine. Clonality was calculated as 1 minus Shannon entropy normalized by log2 of the number of productive unique TCRs. Whether scalp clones were CD4 or CD8 was inferred by matching scalp TCRbeta sequences against CD4 and CD8 repertoires sorted from blood. Entries here come from immuneACCESS through TCRdb and include only in-frame sequences with V and J called. Some clones fail to appear in such tables; in the studies checked, an unresolved V gene covers under half of the shortfall, and the cause of the remainder is unknown. The V and J calls and clone size come from that table; D and trimming were worked out from the DNA. The sample yields over 200,000 clones; approximately 61% were counted once. The top ten clonotypes cover 0.45% of the sample.

The CDR3 sequence holds 12 residues, the cysteine and phenylalanine included. Only CDR3 DNA remains: 36 bases, in frame from the first base. Via the germline V gene, CDR1 is SQVTM and CDR2 ANQGSEA. The junction shows trimming of 3 bases on V and 1 base on J, plus 5 bases between the germline ends. This sequence originates from a human donor with alopecia areata. The chain uses TRBV29-1 and TRBJ2-3; the D region is possibly TRBD1 or TRBD2, each matching across 5 bases. The material sequenced was CD4+ T cells sorted from blood, taken at week 0. The nucleotide sequence is given as TGCAGCGTTGAGGGGGGCACAGATACGCAGTATTTT. It codes for CSVEGGTDTQYF.